What follows describes a single T cell receptor (beta chain). The antigen is undetermined. The entry originates in a study of shared clonotypes between healthy human individuals. Study findings and constraints: Sharing across four donors was seen in around 5% of naive CD4 clonotypes.

Several immunoSEQ plates received, in even portions, the genomic DNA of each subset. Here immunoSEQ multiplex PCR was the method, and the copy in TCRdb shows in-frame clones only, minus some. The table records under 1,100,000 clones, about 80% of them present only once. The receptor was derived from a man aged 18-30 years in good health. Some clones in this sample may be carry-over from other donors' samples. Sequenced: memory CD4+ T cells from PBMCs. Subset meaning: CD45RA-negative fraction.

The CDR3 region is CASGSGEGVGGYTF. The DNA for the CDR3 is TGTGCTAGTGGTTCCGGGGAGGGAGTAGGTGGCTACACCTTC. V gene TRBV12-5 combines with J gene TRBJ1-2, with D hard to call. CDR3 length: 14 amino acids. Germline assignment: CDR1 LGHNT and CDR2 FRNRAP. V lost 4 bases and J 7 bases, leaving 16 bases between the germline ends.